This T cell receptor (beta chain) was recorded in a study of human T cells and chemical hapten exposure. Study in general: Patches with 0.01% DPC went on the upper back, and the tests were read at 6 days. General observations from the study: Sensitizing to DPC left TCRs with a frequency above 1 in 1000 unaltered.

With regard to this clonotype: No antigen is known for it.

Indicated time point: patch test 3, about 24 weeks after DPC sensitization. The treatment is: therapeutic diphenylcyclopropenone sensitization with weekly scalp DPC. Unique molecular identifiers were linked by the library to individual cDNA molecules. TCRdb recomputed calls from the RACE reads with MiXCR, one row per CDR3 protein. The table lists about 190,000 distinct CDR3 sequences, around a quarter of them singletons. Germline CDR1 reads KGHDR; CDR2 reads SFDVKD. Trimming stripped 3 bases from V and 2 bases from J, with 13 bases between. This CDR3 has 16 amino acids. The chain combines TRBV24-1 with TRBJ2-1; D gene ambiguous. This clonotype originated in a woman aged 40-49 years with alopecia areata. Some clones in this sample may be carry-over from other donors' samples. Sequenced material: whole blood, taken in connection with sensitization to the hapten diphenylcyclopropenone (DPC). The CDR3 nucleotides read TGTGCCACCAGTGATCCGACCGCGAGCCCCTACAATGAGCAGTTCTTC. Translated, it gives CATSDPTASPYNEQFF.